Below, one T cell receptor beta chain is given with its context. Trimming removed 6 bases at V and 0 bases at J, with 14 bases between. The CDR3 length is 15 residues. CDR1 and CDR2 (germline): MGHRA, YSYEKL. The source of the sample is a study of blood T cell repertoires in COVID-19. Libraries were prepared by immunoSEQ multiplex PCR; TCRdb keeps only in-frame clonotypes and omits some of them. The data show roughly 120,000 clones, roughly nine tenths seen once. This TCR was recovered from a man in his fifties or sixties with active COVID-19. This sequence joins TRBV4-1 and TRBJ1-1; no definite D call. The sample consisted of peripheral blood. The CDR3 reads CASSSTTSVNTEAFF. The CDR3 nucleotides read TGCGCCAGCAGTTCCACTACATCGGTGAACACTGAAGCTTTCTTT.